The subject of this entry is one T cell receptor beta chain. What it binds is not known. Losses at the gene ends were 2 bases for V and 6 bases for J; bases not matched to a gene: 5. In germline, CDR1 is WSHSY, CDR2 SAAADI. The CDR3 has 14 residues. This record belongs to a study of shared clonotypes between healthy human individuals. General study results and limits: Shared clonotypes across all four donors exceeded non-shared ones in generation probability.

The deep-level immunoSEQ assay was used. Produced via immunoSEQ multiplex PCR; TCRdb's table is partial and in-frame only. The sample lists 2 million to 2.5 million clones, under 97% occurring once. The receptor was isolated from a young man in good health. The chain employs TRBV10-2 and TRBJ1-1; 8 nucleotides align to TRBD1. Sequenced material: naive CD4+ T cells sorted from blood. The subset here: CD45RA+ positively selected. The CDR3 loop reads CASSELRGQAEAFF. CDR3 in DNA: TGCGCCAGCAGTGAGCTCAGGGGGCAAGCTGAAGCTTTCTTT.